A selection of T cell receptor beta chains follows, all from one sample in a study of blood T cell repertoires in COVID-19. Sequencing was performed with immunoSEQ multiplex PCR; in TCRdb, only in-frame clones are kept and a portion is missing. Here the sample spans about 150,000 clones, 80% being singletons. The sample was peripheral blood. The receptors originated from a man aged 55 to 69 with acute or convalescent COVID-19. Each CDR3 is given with its conserved first and last residue. The D gene is left open where the match is weak. Not every row has a clone size; where given, it reads once, few, many or a size class.

clone_size	v_call	j_call	d_call	cdr3_aa	cdr3_nt
-	TRBV28	TRBJ1-1	-	CASSLSGGSRTEAFF	TGTGCCAGCAGTTTGAGTGGGGGGAGTCGGACTGAAGCTTTCTTT
-	TRBV6-1	TRBJ1-5	-	CASSEQGGQPQHF	TGTGCCAGCAGTGAACAGGGAGGACAGCCCCAGCATTTT
-	TRBV18	TRBJ2-7	TRBD2	CASSPLAGGPYEQYF	TGTGCCAGCTCACCTCTAGCGGGAGGGCCCTACGAGCAGTACTTC
-	TRBV2	TRBJ1-5	TRBD1	CASRPGQANQPQHF	TGTGCCAGCCGCCCGGGACAGGCCAATCAGCCCCAGCATTTT
-	TRBV9	TRBJ2-3	TRBD2	CASSVSAGRGTDTQYF	TGTGCCAGCAGCGTTTCTGCGGGGAGGGGCACAGATACGCAGTATTTT
once	TRBV30	TRBJ1-4	TRBD1	CAWTLGGTGINEKLFF	TGTGCCTGGACCCTCGGAGGGACAGGGATTAATGAAAAACTGTTTTTT
-	TRBV4-3	TRBJ1-1	-	CASSLDPRVNTEAFF	TGCGCCAGCAGCCTGGATCCGAGGGTGAACACTGAAGCTTTCTTT
once	TRBV29-1	TRBJ1-3	TRBD1	CSVSTGDSGNTIYF	TGCAGCGTTTCCACAGGGGACTCTGGAAACACCATATATTTT
-	TRBV6-5	TRBJ2-3	TRBD2	CASRLAGGPYDTQYF	TGTGCCAGCAGGCTAGCGGGGGGCCCGTACGATACGCAGTATTTT
-	TRBV6-1	TRBJ2-2	-	CASSEKGTPNTGELFF	TGTGCCAGCAGTGAAAAAGGGACACCGAACACCGGGGAGCTGTTTTTT
-	TRBV2	TRBJ2-3	-	CASSGGQGGLTDTQYF	TGTGCCAGCAGTGGGGGGCAGGGGGGTTTGACAGATACGCAGTATTTT
-	TRBV2	TRBJ1-5	TRBD1	CASSERGQGQPQHF	TGTGCCAGCAGTGAGCGCGGACAGGGCCAGCCCCAGCATTTT
-	TRBV3-1/TRBV3-2	TRBJ1-6	-	CASSQGDIGDSPLHF	TGTGCCAGCAGCCAGGGGGACATAGGGGATTCACCCCTCCACTTT
-	TRBV19	TRBJ2-1	TRBD2	CASSIVGGGGANEQFF	TGTGCCAGTAGTATAGTAGGAGGCGGGGGGGCGAATGAGCAGTTCTTC
once	TRBV6-5	TRBJ2-7	-	CASSYVQRSYEQYF	TGTGCCAGCAGTTATGTTCAGAGGAGCTACGAGCAGTACTTC
-	TRBV3-1/TRBV3-2	TRBJ1-2	TRBD1	CASSDPTGGFGYTF	TGTGCCAGCAGCGACCCGACAGGGGGCTTTGGCTACACCTTC
-	TRBV19	TRBJ1-2	-	CASMQGGGYTF	TGTGCCAGTATGCAGGGAGGAGGCTACACCTTC
-	TRBV18	TRBJ2-7	TRBD1	CASSPGQLYEQYF	TGTGCCAGCTCCCCGGGACAGCTCTACGAGCAGTACTTC
-	TRBV5-1	TRBJ2-5	-	CASSLEIPGRETQYF	TGCGCCAGCAGCTTGGAAATTCCCGGCAGGGAGACCCAGTACTTC
once	TRBV19	TRBJ1-5	-	CASSTGPNQPQHF	TGTGCCAGTAGTACAGGGCCCAATCAGCCCCAGCATTTT
-	TRBV20-1	TRBJ1-3	-	CSARIRDTIYF	TGCAGTGCTAGAATCAGGGACACCATATATTTT
-	TRBV11-3	TRBJ2-2	TRBD1	CASSPPGTGNTGELFF	TGTGCCAGCAGCCCCCCCGGGACAGGGAACACCGGGGAGCTGTTTTTT